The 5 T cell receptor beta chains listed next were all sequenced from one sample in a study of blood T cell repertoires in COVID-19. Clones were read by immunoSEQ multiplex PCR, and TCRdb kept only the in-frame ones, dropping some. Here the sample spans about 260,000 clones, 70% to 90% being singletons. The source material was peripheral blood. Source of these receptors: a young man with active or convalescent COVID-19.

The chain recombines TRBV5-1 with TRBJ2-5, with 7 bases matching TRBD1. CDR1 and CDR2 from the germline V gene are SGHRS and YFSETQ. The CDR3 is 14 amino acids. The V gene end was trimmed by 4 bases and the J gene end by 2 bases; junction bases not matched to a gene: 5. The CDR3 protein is CASSTPGQQETQYF. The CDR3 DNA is TGCGCCAGCAGCACCCCGGGACAGCAAGAGACCCAGTACTTC.

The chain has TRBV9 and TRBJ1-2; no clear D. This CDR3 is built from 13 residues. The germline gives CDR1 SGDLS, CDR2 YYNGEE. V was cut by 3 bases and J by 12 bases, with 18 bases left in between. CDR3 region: CASSEEESQTNTF. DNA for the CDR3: TGTGCCAGCAGCGAAGAAGAGTCTCAGACAAACACCTTC.

The CDR3 sequence is CASRGTVGDQPQHF. The CDR3 DNA follows: TGTGCCAGTAGAGGGACAGTCGGCGATCAGCCCCAGCATTTT. This chain joins TRBV19 and TRBJ1-5; 7 bases are a match to TRBD1. Germline values: CDR1 LNHDA, CDR2 SQIVND (reference sequence). CDR3 length: 14 residues. V was pared by 6 bases and J by 5 bases, with 7 bases of the junction left unmatched.

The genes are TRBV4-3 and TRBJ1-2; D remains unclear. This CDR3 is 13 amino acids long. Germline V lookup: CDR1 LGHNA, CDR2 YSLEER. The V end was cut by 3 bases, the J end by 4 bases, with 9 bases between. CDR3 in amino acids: CASSQEGGYGYTF. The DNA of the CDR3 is TGCGCCAGCAGCCAGGAGGGTGGCTATGGCTACACCTTC.

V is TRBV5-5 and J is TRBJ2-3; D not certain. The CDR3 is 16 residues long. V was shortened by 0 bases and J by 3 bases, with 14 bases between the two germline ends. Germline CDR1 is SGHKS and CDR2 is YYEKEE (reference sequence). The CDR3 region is CASSLVAQVITDTQYF. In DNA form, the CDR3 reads TGTGCCAGCAGCTTGGTGGCTCAGGTGATTACAGATACGCAGTATTTT.